This TCR beta chain was sequenced for a study of CD4 T cells in relation to SARS-CoV-2 and coronaviruses. Background on the study: Shared crossreactive spike epitopes were mapped to their HLA restriction.

This table comes from immunoSEQ multiplex PCR, and its TCRdb copy is limited to in-frame clones, with some not included. The sample includes tens of thousands of clones, 90% to 95% of them seen just once. The germline CDR1 and CDR2 sequences are MNHNY and SVGAGI (reference sequence). CDR3 length: 13 amino acids. V was clipped by 7 bases and J by 5 bases, with 14 bases between them. CD4+ T cells from unexposed donors were obtained before the COVID-19 pandemic (2011-2018). The chain recombines TRBV6-6 with TRBJ1-1, with D possibly being TRBD1 (6 bases). The material sequenced was naive CD4+ T cells from PBMCs. Subset here: naive CD4+ T cells isolated by negative enrichment. This receptor was identified in a human donor in good health. For the CDR3, the DNA is TGTGCCAGCAACGACAGGACCTGGACTGAAGCTTTCTTT. Amino acid sequence: CASNDRTWTEAFF.